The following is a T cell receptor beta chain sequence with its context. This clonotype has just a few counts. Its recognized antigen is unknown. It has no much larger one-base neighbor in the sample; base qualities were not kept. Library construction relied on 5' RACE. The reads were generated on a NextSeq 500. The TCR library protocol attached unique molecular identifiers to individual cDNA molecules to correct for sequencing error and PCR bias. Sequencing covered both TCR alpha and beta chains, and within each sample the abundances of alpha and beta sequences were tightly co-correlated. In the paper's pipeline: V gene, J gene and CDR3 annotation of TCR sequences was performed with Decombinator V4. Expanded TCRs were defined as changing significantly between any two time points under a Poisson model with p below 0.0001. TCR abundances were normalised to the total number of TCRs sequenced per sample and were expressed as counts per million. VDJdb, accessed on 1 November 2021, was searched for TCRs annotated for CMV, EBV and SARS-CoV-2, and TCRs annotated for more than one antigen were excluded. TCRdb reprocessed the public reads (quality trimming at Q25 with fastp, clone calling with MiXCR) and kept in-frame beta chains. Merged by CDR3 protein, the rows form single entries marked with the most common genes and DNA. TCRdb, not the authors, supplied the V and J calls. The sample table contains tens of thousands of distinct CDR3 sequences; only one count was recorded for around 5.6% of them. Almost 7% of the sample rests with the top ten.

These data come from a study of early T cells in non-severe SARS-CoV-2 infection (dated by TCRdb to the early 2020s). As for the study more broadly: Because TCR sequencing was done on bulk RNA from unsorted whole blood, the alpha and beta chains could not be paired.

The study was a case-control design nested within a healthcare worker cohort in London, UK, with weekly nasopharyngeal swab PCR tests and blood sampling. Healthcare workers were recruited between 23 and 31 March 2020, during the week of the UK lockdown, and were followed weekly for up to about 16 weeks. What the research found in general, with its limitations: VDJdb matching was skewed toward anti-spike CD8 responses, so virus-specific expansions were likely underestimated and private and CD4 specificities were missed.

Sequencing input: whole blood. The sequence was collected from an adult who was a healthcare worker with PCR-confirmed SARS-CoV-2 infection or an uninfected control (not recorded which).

At the DNA level, the sequence is TGTGCCAGCAGTCGTGGGAGGGCGGACGAGCAGTACTTC. The resulting protein is CASSRGRADEQYF. The rearranged segments are TRBV6-6 and TRBJ2-7; TRBD2 fits 7 bases in the junction. Sequences MNHNY (CDR1) and SVGAGI (CDR2) are obtained from the germline V gene (reference sequence). The junction shows trimming of 5 bases on V and 5 bases on J, and the gene matches do not reach 6 bases of it. The CDR3 spans 13 residues, from the cysteine through the phenylalanine. Only the CDR3 DNA is retained, 39 bases long and in frame from the first base.